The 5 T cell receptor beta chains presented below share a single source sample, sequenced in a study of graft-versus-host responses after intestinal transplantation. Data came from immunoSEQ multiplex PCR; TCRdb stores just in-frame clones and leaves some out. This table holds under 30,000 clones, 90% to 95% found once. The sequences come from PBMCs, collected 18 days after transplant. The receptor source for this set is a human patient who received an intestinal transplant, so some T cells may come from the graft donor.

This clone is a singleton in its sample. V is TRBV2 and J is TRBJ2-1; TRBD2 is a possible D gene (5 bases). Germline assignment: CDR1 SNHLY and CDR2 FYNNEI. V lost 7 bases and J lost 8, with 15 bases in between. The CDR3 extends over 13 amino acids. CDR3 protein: CASNSGIGDEQFF. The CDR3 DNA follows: TGTGCCAGCAATTCCGGGATTGGGGATGAGCAGTTCTTC.

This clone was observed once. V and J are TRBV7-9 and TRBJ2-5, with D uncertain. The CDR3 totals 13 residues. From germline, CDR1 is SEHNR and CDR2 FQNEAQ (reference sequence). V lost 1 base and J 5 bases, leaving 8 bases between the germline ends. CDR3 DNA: TGTGCCAGCAGCTTAGAAGGCTGGGAGACCCAGTACTTC. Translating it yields CASSLEGWETQYF.

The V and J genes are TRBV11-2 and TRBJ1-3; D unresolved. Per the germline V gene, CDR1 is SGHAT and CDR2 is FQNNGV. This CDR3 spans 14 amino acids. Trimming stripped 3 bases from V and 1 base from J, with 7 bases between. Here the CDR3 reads CASSFVGSGNTIYF. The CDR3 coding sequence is TGTGCCAGCAGCTTCGTTGGGTCTGGAAACACCATATATTTT.

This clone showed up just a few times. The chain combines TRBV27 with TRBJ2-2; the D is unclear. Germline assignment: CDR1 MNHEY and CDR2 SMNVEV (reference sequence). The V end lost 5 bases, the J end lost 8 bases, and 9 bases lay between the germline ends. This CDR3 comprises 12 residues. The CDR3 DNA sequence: TGTGCCAGCAGTGCCTTCCTGGGGGAGCTGTTTTTT. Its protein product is CASSAFLGELFF.

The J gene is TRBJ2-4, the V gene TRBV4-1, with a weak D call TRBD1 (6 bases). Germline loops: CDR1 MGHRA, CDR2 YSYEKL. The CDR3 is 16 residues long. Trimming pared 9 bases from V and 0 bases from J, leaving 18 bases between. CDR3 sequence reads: CASTTGMTLAKNIQYF. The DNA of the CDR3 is TGCGCCAGTACTACAGGGATGACACTAGCCAAAAACATTCAGTACTTC.